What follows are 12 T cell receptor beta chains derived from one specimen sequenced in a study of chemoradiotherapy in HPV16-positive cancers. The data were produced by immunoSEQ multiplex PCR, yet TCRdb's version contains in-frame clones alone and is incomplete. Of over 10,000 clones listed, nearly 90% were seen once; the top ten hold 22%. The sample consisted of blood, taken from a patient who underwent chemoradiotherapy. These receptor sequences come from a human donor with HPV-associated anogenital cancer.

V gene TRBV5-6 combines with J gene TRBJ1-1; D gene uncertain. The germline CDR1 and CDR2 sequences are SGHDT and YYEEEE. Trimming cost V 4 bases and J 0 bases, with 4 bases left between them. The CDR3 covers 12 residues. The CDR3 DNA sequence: TGTGCCAGCAGCCGGTTGAACACTGAAGCTTTCTTT. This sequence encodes CASSRLNTEAFF.

This CDR3 reads CASSQDETKRSETQYF. The CDR3 DNA follows: TGTGCCAGCAGCCAAGATGAAACCAAAAGATCAGAGACCCAGTACTTC. The chain recombines TRBV4-2 with TRBJ2-5; D unresolved. The CDR3 runs to 16 residues. Germline V gene lookup returns CDR1 LGHNA and CDR2 YNFKEQ. Trimming pared 0 bases from V and 4 bases from J, leaving 15 bases between.

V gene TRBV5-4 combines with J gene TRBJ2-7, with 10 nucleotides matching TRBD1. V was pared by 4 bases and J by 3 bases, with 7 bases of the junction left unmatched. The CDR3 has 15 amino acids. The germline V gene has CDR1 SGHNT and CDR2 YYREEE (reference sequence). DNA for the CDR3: TGTGCCAGCAGCAGATCCGGGACAGGGGACTACGAGCAGTACTTC. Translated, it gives CASSRSGTGDYEQYF.

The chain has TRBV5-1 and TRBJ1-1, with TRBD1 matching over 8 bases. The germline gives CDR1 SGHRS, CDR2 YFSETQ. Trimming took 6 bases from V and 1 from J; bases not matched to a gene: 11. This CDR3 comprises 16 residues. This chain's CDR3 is CASTEFAGGQNTEAFF. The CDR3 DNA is TGCGCCAGCACCGAATTCGCAGGGGGCCAGAACACTGAAGCTTTCTTT.

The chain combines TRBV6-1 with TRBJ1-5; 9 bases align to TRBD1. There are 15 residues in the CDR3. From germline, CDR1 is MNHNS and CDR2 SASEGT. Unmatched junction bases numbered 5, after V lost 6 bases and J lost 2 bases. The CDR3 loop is CASRGDRAGNQPQHF. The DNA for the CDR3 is TGTGCCAGCAGGGGGGACAGGGCGGGCAATCAGCCCCAGCATTTT.

The CDR3 DNA is TGTGCCAGCAGTGAAAGAAGGGCCTCTGGAAACACCATATATTTT. Its protein product is CASSERRASGNTIYF. The V gene is TRBV2, the J gene TRBJ1-3; D remains ambiguous. Germline values: CDR1 SNHLY, CDR2 FYNNEI. Deletions cut 2 bases from V and 0 bases from J, with 8 bases between. The CDR3 length is 15 residues. The full variable domain, its missing parts supplied by reference TRBV2 and TRBJ1-3, is EPEVTQTPSHQVTQMGQEVILRCVPISNHLYFYWYRQILGQKVEFLVSFYNNEISEKSEIFDDQFSVERPDGSNFTLKIRSTKLEDSAMYFCASSERRASGNTIYFGEGSWLTVV.

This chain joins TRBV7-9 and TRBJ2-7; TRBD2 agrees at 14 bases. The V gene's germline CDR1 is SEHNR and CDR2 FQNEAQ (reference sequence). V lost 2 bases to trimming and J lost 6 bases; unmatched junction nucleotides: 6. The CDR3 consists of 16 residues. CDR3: CASSLLGLAGAIEQYF. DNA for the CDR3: TGTGCCAGCAGCTTACTGGGACTAGCGGGAGCAATCGAGCAGTACTTC.

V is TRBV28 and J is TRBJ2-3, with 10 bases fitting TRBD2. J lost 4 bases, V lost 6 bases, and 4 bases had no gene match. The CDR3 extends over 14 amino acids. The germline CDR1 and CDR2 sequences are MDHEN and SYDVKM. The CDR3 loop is CASRPSGRSDTQYF. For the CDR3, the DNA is TGTGCCAGCAGGCCTAGCGGGAGATCAGATACGCAGTATTTT.

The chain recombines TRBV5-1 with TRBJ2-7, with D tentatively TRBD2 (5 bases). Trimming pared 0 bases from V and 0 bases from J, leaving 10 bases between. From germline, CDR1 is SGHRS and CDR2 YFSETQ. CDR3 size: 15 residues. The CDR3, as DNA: TGCGCCAGCAGCTTGGATCCGGGGAGCTCCTACGAGCAGTACTTC. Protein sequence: CASSLDPGSSYEQYF. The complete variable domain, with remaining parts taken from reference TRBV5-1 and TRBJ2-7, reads KAGVTQTPRYLIKTRGQQVTLSCSPISGHRSVSWYQQTPGQGLQFLFEYFSETQRNKGNFPGRFSGRQFSNSRSEMNVSTLELGDSALYLCASSLDPGSSYEQYFGPGTRLTVT.

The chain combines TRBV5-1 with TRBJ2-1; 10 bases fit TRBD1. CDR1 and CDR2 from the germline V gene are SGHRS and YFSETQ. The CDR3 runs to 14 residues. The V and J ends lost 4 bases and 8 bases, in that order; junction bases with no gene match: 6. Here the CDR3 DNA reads TGCGCCAGCAGCCGGACAGGGGGTGAGGATGAGCAGTTCTTC. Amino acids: CASSRTGGEDEQFF.

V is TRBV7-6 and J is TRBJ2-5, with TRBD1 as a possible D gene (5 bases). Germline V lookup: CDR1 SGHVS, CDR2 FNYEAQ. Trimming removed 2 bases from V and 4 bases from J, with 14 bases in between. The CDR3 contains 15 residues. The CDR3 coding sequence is TGTGCCAGCAGCTTATTCGACCTTGGGGCAGAGACCCAGTACTTC. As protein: CASSLFDLGAETQYF.

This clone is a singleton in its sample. In DNA, the CDR3 is TGTGCCAGCAGCGGGGCAGGGGGAGGCTACACCTTC. This translates into CASSGAGGGYTF. This rearrangement joins TRBV9 to TRBJ1-2; 7 bases align to TRBD1. The CDR3 sequence is 12 residues long. The V gene's germline CDR1 is SGDLS and CDR2 YYNGEE. The ends lost 3 bases at V and 8 bases at J; junction bases unmatched: 4.